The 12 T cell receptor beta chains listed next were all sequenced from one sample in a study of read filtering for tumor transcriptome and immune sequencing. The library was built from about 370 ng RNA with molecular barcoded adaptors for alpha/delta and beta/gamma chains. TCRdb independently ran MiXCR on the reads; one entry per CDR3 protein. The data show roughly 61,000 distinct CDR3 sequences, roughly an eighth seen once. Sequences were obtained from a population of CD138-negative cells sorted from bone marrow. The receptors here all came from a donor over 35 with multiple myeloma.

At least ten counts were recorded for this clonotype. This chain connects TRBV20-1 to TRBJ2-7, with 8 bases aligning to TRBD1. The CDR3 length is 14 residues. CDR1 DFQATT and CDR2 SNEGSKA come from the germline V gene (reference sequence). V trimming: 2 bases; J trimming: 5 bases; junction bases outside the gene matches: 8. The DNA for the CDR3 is TGCAGTGCTAGAAGAGGCCAGGGGGCGAACGAGCAGTACTTC. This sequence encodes CSARRGQGANEQYF.

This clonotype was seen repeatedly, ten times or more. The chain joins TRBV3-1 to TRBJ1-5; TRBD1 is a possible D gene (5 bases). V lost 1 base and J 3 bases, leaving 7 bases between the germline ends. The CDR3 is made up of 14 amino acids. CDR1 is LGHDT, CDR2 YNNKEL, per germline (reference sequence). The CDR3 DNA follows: TGTGCCAGCAGCCAAGGGGGGACCAATCAGCCCCAGCATTTT. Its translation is CASSQGGTNQPQHF.

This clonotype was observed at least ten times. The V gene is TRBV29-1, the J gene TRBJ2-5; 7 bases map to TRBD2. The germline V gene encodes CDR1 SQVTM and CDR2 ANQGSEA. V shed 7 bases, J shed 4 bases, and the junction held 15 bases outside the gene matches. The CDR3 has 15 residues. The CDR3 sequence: CSARAGTLQGETQYF. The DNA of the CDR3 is TGCAGCGCAAGAGCGGGGACTCTCCAGGGAGAGACCCAGTACTTC.

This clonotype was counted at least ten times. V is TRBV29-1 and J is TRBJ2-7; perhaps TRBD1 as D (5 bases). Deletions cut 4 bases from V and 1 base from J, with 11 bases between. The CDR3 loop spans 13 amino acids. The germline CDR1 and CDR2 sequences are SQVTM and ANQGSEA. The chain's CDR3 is CSVVRGLSYEQYF. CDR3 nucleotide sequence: TGCAGCGTTGTTAGGGGTTTGTCCTACGAGCAGTACTTC.

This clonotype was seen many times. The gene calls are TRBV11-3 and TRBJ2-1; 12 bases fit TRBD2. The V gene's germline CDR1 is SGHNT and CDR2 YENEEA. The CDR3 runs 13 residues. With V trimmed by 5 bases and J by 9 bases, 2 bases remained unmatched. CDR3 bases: TGTGCCAGCAGCGGACTAGCGGGGACTGAGCAGTTCTTC. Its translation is CASSGLAGTEQFF.

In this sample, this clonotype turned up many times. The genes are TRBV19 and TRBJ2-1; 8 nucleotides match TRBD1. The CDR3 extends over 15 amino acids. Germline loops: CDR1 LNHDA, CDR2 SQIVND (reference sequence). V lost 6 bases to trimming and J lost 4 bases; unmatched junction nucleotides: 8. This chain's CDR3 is CASRRTGYIYNEQFF. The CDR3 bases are TGTGCCAGTAGGAGGACAGGGTACATATACAATGAGCAGTTCTTC.

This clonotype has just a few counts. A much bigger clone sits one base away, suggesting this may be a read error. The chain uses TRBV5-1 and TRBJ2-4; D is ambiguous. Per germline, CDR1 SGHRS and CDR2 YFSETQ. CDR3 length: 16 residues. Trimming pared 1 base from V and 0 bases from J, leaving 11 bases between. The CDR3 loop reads CASSLNVGVAKNIQYF. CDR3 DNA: TGCGCCAGCAGCTTGAACGTCGGTGTAGCCAAAAACATTCAGTACTTC.

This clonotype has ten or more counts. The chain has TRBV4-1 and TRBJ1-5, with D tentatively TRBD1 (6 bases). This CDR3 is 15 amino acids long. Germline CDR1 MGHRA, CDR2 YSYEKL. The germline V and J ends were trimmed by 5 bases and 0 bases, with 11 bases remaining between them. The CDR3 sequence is CASSKGGYSNQPQHF. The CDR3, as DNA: TGCGCCAGCAGCAAGGGGGGATATAGCAATCAGCCCCAGCATTTT.

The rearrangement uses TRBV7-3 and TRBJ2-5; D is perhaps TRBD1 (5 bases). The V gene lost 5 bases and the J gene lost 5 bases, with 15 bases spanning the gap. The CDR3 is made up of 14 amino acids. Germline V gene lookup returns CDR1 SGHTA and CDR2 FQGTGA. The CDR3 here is CASSLYVGAETQYF. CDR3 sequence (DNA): TGTGCCAGCAGCCTCTACGTAGGGGCCGAGACCCAGTACTTC.

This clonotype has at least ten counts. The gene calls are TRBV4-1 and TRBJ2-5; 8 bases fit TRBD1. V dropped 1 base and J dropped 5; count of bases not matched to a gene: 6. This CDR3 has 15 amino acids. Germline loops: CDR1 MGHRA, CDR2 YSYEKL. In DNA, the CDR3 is TGCGCCAGCAGCCAAGGGGGCAGGGGGCTTGAGACCCAGTACTTC. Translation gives CASSQGGRGLETQYF.

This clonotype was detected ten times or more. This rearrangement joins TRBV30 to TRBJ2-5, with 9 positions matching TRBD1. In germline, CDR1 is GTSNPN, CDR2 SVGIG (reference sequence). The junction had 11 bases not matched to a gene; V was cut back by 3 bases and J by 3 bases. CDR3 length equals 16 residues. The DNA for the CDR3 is TGTGCCTGGAGAAGAGGGGGGACAGGGAGTAAAGAGACCCAGTACTTC. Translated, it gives CAWRRGGTGSKETQYF.

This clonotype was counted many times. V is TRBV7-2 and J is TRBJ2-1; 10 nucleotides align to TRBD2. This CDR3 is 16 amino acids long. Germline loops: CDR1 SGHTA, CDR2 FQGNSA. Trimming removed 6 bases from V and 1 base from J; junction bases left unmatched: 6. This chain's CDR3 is CASRDSGGQSYNEQFF. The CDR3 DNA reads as TGTGCCAGCAGAGATAGCGGGGGGCAATCCTACAATGAGCAGTTCTTC.